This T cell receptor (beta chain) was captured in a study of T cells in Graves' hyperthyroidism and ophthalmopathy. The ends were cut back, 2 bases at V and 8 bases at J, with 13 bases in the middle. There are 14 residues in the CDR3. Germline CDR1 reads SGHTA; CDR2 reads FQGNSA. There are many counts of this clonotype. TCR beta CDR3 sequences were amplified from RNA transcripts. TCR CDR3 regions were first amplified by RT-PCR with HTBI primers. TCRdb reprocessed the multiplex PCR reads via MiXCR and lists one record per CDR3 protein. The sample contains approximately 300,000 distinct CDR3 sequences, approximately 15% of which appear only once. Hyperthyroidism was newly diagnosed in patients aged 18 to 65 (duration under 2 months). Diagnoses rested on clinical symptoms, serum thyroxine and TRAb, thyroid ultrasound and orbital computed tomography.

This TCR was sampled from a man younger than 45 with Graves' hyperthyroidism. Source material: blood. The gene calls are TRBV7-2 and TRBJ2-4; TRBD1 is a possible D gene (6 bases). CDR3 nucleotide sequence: TGTGCCAGCAGCTTACAGGGGACCCAGGACATTCAGTACTTC. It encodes CASSLQGTQDIQYF.